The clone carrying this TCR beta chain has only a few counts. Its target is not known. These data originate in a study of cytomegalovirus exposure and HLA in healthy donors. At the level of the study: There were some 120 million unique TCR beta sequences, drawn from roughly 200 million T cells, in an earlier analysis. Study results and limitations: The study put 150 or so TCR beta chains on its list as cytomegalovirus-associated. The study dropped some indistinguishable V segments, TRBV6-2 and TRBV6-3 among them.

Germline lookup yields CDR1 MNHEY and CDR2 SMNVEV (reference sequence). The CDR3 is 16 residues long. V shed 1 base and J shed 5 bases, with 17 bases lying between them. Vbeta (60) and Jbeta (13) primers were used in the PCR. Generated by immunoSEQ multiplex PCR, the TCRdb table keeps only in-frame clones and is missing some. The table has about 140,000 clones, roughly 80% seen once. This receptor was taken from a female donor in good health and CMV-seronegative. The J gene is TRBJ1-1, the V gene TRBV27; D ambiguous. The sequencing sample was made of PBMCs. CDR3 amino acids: CASSLYPASGRTEAFF. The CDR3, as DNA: TGTGCCAGCAGTTTATACCCGGCCTCCGGGAGGACTGAAGCTTTCTTT.